This T cell receptor (beta chain) was obtained from a study of cytomegalovirus exposure and HLA in healthy donors. CDR1 and CDR2 (germline): MGHRA, YSYEKL. J lost 0 bases, V lost 6 bases, and 6 bases had no gene match. This CDR3 contains 16 residues. Study conclusions and caveats: Through in vitro validation, a few CMV-associated chains were shown to be specific for CMV antigens. The study recorded about 160 TCR beta chains that were cytomegalovirus-associated.

Concerning this clone itself: Antigen specificity is unknown.

The repertoire was sequenced with immunoSEQ multiplex PCR; TCRdb's copy has only in-frame clones and lacks some. This table has 99,000 or so clones, roughly 86% appearing once. Donors were drawn from the approximately 110-subject validation cohort, separate from the approximately 680-subject first cohort. J is TRBJ2-4 and V is TRBV4-1; TRBD2 agrees at 9 bases. The sample taken for sequencing was PBMCs. This clonotype was sampled from a woman between 18 and 29 years old in good health and CMV-seropositive. As DNA, the CDR3 is TGCGCCAGCAGTCCAACTAGCGGGCTAGCCAAAAACATTCAGTACTTC. Amino acids: CASSPTSGLAKNIQYF.